This TCR beta chain was captured by sequencing in a study of control samples from healthy donors and cancer patients. TCRdb's copy holds only in-frame clones and misses some; the assay was immunoSEQ multiplex PCR. The repertoire includes roughly 88,000 clones, about 85% of them detected once, and roughly a fifth sits in the top ten. Germline V CDR1 and CDR2: GTSNPN, SVGIG (reference sequence). The CDR3 length is 14 residues. V shed 6 bases, J shed 1 base, and the junction held 7 bases outside the gene matches. This rearrangement joins TRBV30 to TRBJ1-2, with 8 bases lining up with TRBD1. The sequenced sample was blood. This TCR came from a man aged 25 to 45 in good health. The CDR3 nucleotides are TGTGCCTGCCGCCGGACAGGGTTTAACTATGGCTACACCTTC. Amino acid sequence: CACRRTGFNYGYTF. Looking up the rest from reference TRBV30 and TRBJ1-2 gives the full variable domain: SQTIHQWPATLVQPVGSPLSLECTVEGTSNPNLYWYRQAAGRGLQLLFYSVGIGQISSEVPQNLSASRPQDRQFILSSKKLLLSDSGFYLCACRRTGFNYGYTFGSGTRLTVV.